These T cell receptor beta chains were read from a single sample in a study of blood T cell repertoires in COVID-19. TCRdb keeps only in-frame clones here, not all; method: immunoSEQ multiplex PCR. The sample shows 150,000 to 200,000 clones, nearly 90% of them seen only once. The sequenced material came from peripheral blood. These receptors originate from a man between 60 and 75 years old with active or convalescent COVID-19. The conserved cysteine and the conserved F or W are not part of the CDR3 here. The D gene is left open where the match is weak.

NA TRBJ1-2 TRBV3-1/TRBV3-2 ASSQEGVGGYT
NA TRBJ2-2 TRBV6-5 ASRGSVNTGELF
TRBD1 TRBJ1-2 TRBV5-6 ASSSRDRPFYGYT
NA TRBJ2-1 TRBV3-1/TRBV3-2 ASSQEGSSYNEQF
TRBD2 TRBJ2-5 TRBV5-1 ASSFSSGEQETQY
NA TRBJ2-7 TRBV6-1 ASSEGPQVSAYEQY
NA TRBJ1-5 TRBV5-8 ASSSGRESNQPQH
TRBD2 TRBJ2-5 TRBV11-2 ASSLLLANQETQY
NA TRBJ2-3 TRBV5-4 ASSSRGGTDTQY
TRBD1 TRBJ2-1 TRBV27 ASRTGGTTYNEQF
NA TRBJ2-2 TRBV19 ATINLGAMIGELF
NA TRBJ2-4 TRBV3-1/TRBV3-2 ASSPQAKNIQY
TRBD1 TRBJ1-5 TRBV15 ATSYRGNQPQH
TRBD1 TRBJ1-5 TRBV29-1 SVKGAPNQPQH
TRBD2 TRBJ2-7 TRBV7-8 ASSPSGGASYEQY
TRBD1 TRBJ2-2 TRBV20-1 SASMRDRGAGELF
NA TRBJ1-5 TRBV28 ASSRDYGNQPQL
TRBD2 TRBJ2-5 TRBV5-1 ASSMVLAGWEETQY
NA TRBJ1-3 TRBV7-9 ASSLDREGNTIY
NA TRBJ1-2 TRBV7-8 ASSPRMSLNYGYT
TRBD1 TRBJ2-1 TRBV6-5 ASSYGTVYNEQF
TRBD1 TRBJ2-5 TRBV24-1 ATSEPTGGPQETQY
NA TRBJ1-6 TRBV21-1 ASSNRGTGSYSSYNSPLH
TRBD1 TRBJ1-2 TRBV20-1 SASAPGTVYGYT
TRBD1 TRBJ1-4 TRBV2 ASRGKGQFNEKLF
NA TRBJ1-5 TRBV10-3 AISLGSSNQPQH
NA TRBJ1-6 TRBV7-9 ASSRLREGSNSPLH
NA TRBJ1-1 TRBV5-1 ASSLLVSTEAF
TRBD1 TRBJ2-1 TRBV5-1 ASSLGDRGNEQF
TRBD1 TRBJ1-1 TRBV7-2 ASSLTGTGSVTEAF
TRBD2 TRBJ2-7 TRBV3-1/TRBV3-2 ASSQPGGGEQY
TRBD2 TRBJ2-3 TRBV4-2 ASSPLAGAYTDTQY
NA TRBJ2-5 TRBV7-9 ASSRPRGETQY
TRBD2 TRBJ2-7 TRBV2 ASSDRLAGDTYEQY
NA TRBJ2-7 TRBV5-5 ASSSPGTPPYEQY
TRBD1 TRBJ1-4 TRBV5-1 ASSLGQGAREKLF
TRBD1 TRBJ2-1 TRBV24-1 ATSTGTEDNEQF
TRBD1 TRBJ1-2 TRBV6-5 ASSLTGLYGYT
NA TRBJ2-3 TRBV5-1 ASSLAAPGGDTQY
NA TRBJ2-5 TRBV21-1 ATRGEGVETQY
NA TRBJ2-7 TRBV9 ASSVVPSYEQY
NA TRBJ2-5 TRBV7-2 ASSSTYGETQY
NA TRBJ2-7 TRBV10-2 ASSASGYEQY
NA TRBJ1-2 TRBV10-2 ASRQGNTNYGYT
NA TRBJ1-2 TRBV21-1 ASSKGGQGGNYGYT
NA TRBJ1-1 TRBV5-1 ASSFQGRGLITEAF
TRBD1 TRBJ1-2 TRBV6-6 ASTTPRTGSYGYT
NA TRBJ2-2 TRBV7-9 ASSPRATPNTGELF
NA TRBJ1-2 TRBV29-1 SVGGPGIGGYT